A single sample gave rise to the 8 T cell receptor beta chains below, sequenced in a study of T-cell memory formation after mild COVID-19. TCRdb itself ran the 5' RACE reads through MiXCR, one entry per CDR3 protein. The sample carries approximately 260,000 distinct CDR3 sequences, 15% to 20% recorded once. Sequencing used PBMCs or a T cell subset sorted from them (not recorded which). The origin of the receptors is a man younger than 35 who had mild COVID-19 (a few samples of this study predate the infection). Cell type and time point are not known.

The chain links TRBV5-6 to TRBJ2-7; TRBD2 matches at 9 bases. The CDR3 has 19 residues. Germline V gene lookup returns CDR1 SGHDT and CDR2 YYEEEE. The junction had 19 bases not matched to a gene; V was cut back by 4 bases and J by 2 bases. CDR3 amino acids: CASSPPLAGVGGGAYEQYV. DNA of the CDR3: TGTGCCAGCAGCCCCCCGCTCGCGGGAGTAGGCGGGGGGGCCTACGAGCAGTACGTC.

Of note for this clonotype: A much more abundant neighbour one base away suggests this may be a read error. The conserved phenylalanine or tryptophan normally closing the CDR3 is absent here, so this likely arose from a read error. The chain couples TRBV5-1 to TRBJ1-1; 12 bases fit TRBD1. The J segment lost 3 bases and the V segment lost 4 bases, leaving 10 bases of the junction unmatched. The CDR3 totals 17 residues. The germline V gene has CDR1 SGHRS and CDR2 YFSETQ. In DNA form, the CDR3 reads TGCGCCAGCAGCCCGGTGGGGACAGGGGGCGCGTACACTGAAGCTTTCTAT. It translates to CASSPVGTGGAYTEAFY.

This clonotype was seen more than once but under ten times. The chain carries TRBV12-3 or TRBV12-4 and TRBJ2-7; tentatively, D is TRBD2 (6 bases). With 6 bases removed from V and 7 bases from J, the gap between germline ends came to 22 bases. The CDR3 runs 15 residues. The CDR3 bases are TGTGCCAGCAGCCCGTTGGGAGGCCCCCCTGGGGAGCAGTACGTC. This encodes CASSPLGGPPGEQYV.

A few counts support this clonotype. This chain uses TRBV20-1 with TRBJ1-1; D possibly corresponds to TRBD1 (5 bases). The CDR3 has 13 amino acids. Germline-derived CDR1 and CDR2 are DFQATT and SNEGSKA (reference sequence). The ends were cut back, 4 bases at V and 4 bases at J, with 13 bases in the middle. CDR3 residues: CSATNTGPTEAFF. The CDR3 nucleotides read TGCAGTGCTACCAACACGGGGCCCACTGAAGCTTTCTTT.

The rearrangement joins TRBV20-1 to TRBJ1-3; D call uncertain. The CDR3 consists of 14 residues. Trimming stripped 7 bases from V and 2 bases from J, with 15 bases between. The germline V gene encodes CDR1 DFQATT and CDR2 SNEGSKA (reference sequence). The CDR3 DNA reads TGCAGTGTTCTGGTCAGAGTTGCTGGAAACACCATATATTTT. Translating it yields CSVLVRVAGNTIYF.

The rearrangement joins TRBV20-1 to TRBJ1-2, with D maybe TRBD1 (5 bases). This CDR3 comprises 13 residues. Germline CDR1 and CDR2: DFQATT and SNEGSKA (reference sequence). Trimming removed 3 bases from V and 1 base from J, with 9 bases in between. CDR3 nucleotides: TGCAGTGCTAGCCTGGGGGGTAACTATGGCTACACCTTC. It encodes CSASLGGNYGYTF.

Only a few counts were recorded for this clonotype. The chain uses TRBV2 and TRBJ2-1; 8 bases fit TRBD2. The CDR3 runs 15 residues. Trimming took 3 bases from V and 6 from J; bases not matched to a gene: 7. The germline V gene has CDR1 SNHLY and CDR2 FYNNEI. The CDR3 reads CASSDAGGAFNEQFF. DNA for the CDR3: TGTGCCAGCAGTGACGCCGGGGGGGCTTTCAATGAGCAGTTCTTC.

This clonotype occurred a few times. The rearrangement uses TRBV7-3 and TRBJ2-2; the D is unclear. Trimming left V 5 bases short and J 4 bases short, with 5 bases between. CDR1 SGHTA and CDR2 FQGTGA come from the germline V gene. The CDR3 is made up of 12 amino acids. CDR3 in amino acids: CASSHRTGELFF. CDR3 bases: TGTGCCAGCAGCCATCGCACCGGGGAGCTGTTTTTT.